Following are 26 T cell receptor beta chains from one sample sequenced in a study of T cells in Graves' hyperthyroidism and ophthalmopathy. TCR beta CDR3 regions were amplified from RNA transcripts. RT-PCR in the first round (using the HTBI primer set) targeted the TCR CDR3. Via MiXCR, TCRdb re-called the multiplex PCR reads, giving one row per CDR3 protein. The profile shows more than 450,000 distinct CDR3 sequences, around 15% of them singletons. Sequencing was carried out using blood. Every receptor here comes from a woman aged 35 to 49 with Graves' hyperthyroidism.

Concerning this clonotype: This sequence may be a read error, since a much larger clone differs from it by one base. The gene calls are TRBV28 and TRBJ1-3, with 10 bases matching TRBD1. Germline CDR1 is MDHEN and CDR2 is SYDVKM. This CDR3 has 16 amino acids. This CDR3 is CTSSSLGQGAGNTIYF. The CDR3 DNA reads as TGTACCAGCAGTTCACTCGGACAGGGGGCTGGAAACACCATATATTTT.

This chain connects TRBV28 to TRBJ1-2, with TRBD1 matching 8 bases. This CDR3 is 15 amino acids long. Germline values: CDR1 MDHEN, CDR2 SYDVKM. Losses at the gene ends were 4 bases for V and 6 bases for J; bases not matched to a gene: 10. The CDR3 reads CASSSSRDRFNGYTF. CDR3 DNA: TGTGCCAGCAGTTCGTCCCGGGACAGGTTTAATGGCTACACCTTC.

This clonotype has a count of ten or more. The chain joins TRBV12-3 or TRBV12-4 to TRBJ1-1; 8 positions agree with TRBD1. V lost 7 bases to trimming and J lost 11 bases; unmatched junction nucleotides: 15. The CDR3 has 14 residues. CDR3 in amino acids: CASTPGTGASAAFF. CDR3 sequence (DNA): TGTGCCAGCACCCCCGGGACAGGAGCATCCGCGGCTTTCTTT.

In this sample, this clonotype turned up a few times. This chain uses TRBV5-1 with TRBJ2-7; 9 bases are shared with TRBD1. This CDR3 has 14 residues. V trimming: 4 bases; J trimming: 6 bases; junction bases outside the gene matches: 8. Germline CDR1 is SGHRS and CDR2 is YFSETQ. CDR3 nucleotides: TGCGCCAGCAGCCCCGGGACAGGGAGGCCCGAGCAGTACTTC. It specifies CASSPGTGRPEQYF.

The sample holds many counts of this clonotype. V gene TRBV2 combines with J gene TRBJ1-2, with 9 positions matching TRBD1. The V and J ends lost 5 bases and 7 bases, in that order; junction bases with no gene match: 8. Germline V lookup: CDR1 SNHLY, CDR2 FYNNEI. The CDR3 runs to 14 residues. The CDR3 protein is CASSLQGAGGGYTF. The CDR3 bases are TGTGCCAGCAGTTTACAGGGGGCCGGGGGTGGCTACACCTTC.

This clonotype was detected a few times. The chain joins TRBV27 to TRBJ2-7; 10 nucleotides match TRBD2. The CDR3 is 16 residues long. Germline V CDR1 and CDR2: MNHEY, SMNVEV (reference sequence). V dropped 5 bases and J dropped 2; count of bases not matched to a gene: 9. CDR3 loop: CASSPPGLANTYEQYF. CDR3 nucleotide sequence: TGTGCCAGCAGTCCACCGGGACTAGCGAATACCTACGAGCAGTACTTC.

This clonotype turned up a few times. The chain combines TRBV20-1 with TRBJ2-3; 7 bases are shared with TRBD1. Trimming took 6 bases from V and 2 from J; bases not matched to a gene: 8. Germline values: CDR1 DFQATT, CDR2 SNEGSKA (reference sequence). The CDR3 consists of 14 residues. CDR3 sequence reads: CSASGQVYTDTQYF. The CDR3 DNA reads TGCAGTGCCTCCGGACAGGTCTACACAGATACGCAGTATTTT.

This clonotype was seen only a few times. The CDR3 DNA follows: TGCAGTGCTAGCTGGAACTCTGGAAACACCATATATTTT. Amino acid sequence: CSASWNSGNTIYF. The chain is built from TRBV20-1 and TRBJ1-3; D gene ambiguous. The V and J ends lost 3 bases and 0 bases respectively, with 6 bases between them. The CDR3 sequence is 13 residues long. CDR1 is DFQATT, CDR2 SNEGSKA, per germline (reference sequence).

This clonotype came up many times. CDR3 sequence reads: CASSELGLYNEQFF. The CDR3 coding sequence is TGTGCCAGCAGTGAATTGGGACTATACAATGAGCAGTTCTTC. The V and J genes are TRBV2 and TRBJ2-1; 7 positions match TRBD2. Per the germline V gene, CDR1 is SNHLY and CDR2 is FYNNEI. With 2 bases clipped from V and 4 bases from J, the junction kept 2 bases outside the gene matches. This CDR3 comprises 14 residues.

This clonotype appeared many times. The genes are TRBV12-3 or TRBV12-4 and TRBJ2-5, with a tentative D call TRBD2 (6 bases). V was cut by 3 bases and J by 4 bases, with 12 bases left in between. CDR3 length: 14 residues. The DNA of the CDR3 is TGTGCCAGCAGTTTCAGGGACTCAGGAGAGACCCAGTACTTC. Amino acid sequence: CASSFRDSGETQYF.

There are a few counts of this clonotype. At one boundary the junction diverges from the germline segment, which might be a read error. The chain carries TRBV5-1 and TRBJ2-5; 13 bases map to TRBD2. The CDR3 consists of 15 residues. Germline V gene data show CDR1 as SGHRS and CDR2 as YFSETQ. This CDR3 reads CASSSGLAGAETQHF. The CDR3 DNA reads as TGCGCCAGCAGCTCCGGACTAGCGGGGGCAGAGACCCAGCACTTC.

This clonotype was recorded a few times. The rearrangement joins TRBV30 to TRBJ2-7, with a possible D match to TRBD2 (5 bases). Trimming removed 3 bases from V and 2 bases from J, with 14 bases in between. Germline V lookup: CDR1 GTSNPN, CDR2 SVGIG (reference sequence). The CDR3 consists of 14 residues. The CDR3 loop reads CAWSLDLIPYEQYF. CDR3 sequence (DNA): TGTGCCTGGAGCTTGGACTTAATTCCCTACGAGCAGTACTTC.

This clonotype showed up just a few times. CDR3 protein: CASSYTGERSGNTIYF. In DNA form, the CDR3 reads TGTGCCAGCAGTTATACAGGGGAACGCTCTGGAAACACCATATATTTT. The chain couples TRBV12-3 or TRBV12-4 to TRBJ1-3; 7 bases fit TRBD1. V gave up 4 bases and J gave up 0 bases; unmatched junction bases: 6. The CDR3 totals 16 residues.

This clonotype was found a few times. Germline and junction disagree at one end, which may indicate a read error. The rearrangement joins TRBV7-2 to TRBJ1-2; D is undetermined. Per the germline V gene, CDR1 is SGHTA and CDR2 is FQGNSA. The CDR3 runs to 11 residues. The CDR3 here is CASTLNYGYTF. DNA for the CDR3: TGTGCCAGCACCTTAAACTATGGCTACACCTTC.

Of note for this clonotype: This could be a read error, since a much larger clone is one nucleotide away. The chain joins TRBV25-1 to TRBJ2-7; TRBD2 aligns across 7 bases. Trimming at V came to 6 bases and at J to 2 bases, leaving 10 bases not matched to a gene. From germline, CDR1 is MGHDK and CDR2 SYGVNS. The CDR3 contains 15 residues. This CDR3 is CASSSEWGGTYEQYF. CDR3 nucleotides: TGTGCCAGCAGCTCCGAATGGGGGGGAACCTACGAGCAGTACTTC.

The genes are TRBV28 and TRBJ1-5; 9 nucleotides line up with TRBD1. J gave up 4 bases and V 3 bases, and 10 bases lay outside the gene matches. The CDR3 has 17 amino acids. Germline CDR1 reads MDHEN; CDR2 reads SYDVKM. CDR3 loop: CASSFSLSGQGNQPQHF. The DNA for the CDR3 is TGTGCCAGCAGTTTTTCCCTTTCCGGACAGGGGAATCAGCCCCAGCATTTT.

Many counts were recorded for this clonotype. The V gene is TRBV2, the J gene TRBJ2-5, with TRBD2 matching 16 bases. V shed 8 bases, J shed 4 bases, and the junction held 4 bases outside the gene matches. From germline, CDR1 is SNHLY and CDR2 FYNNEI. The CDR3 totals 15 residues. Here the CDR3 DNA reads TGTGCCAGCGGGGGACTAGCGGGAGGGTCAGAGACCCAGTACTTC. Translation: CASGGLAGGSETQYF. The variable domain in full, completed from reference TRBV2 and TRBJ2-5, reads EPEVTQTPSHQVTQMGQEVILRCVPISNHLYFYWYRQILGQKVEFLVSFYNNEISEKSEIFDDQFSVERPDGSNFTLKIRSTKLEDSAMYFCASGGLAGGSETQYFGPGTRLLVL.

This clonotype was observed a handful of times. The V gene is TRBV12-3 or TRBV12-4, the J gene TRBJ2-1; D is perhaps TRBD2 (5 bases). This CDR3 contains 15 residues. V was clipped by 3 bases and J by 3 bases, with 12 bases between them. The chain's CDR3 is CASSFEGRLYNEQFF. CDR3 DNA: TGTGCCAGCAGTTTTGAGGGCCGACTCTACAATGAGCAGTTCTTC.

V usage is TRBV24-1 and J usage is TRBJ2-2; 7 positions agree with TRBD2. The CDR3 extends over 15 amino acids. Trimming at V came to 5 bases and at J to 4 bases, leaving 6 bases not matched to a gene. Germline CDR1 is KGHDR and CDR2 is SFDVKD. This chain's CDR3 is CATSGLAPGTGELFF. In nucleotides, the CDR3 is TGTGCCACCAGTGGACTAGCCCCGGGCACCGGGGAGCTGTTTTTT.

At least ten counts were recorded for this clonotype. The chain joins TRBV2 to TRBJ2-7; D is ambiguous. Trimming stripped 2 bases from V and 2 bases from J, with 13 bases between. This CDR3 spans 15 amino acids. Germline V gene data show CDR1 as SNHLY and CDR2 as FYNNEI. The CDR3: CASSERGDAAYEQYF. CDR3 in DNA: TGTGCCAGCAGTGAACGAGGAGACGCGGCCTACGAGCAGTACTTC.

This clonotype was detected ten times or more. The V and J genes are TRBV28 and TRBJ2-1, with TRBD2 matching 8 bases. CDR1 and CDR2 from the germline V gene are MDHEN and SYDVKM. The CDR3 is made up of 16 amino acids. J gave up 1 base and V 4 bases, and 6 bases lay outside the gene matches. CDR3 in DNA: TGTGCCAGCAGTTATGGCGCGGGAGGATCCTACAATGAGCAGTTCTTC. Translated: CASSYGAGGSYNEQFF.

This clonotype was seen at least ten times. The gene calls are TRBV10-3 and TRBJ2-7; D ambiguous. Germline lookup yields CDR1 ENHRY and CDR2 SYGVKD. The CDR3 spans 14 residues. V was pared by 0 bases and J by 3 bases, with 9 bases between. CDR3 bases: TGTGCCATCAGTGAGTCGTCCAAGAGCTACGAGCAGTACTTC. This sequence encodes CAISESSKSYEQYF.

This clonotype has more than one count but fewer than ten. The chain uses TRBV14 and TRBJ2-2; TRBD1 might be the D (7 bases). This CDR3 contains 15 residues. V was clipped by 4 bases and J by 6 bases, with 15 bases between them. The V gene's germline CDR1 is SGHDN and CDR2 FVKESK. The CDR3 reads CASSRGTARAGELFF. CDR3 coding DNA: TGTGCCAGCAGCCGCGGGACAGCACGGGCCGGGGAGCTGTTTTTT.

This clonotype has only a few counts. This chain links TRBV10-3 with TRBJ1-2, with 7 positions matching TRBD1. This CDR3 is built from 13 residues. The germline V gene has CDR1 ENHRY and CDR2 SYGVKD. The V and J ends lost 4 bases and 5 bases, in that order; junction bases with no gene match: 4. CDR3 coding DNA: TGTGCCATCAGTGGCACGGGACAGTATGGCTACACCTTC. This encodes CAISGTGQYGYTF.

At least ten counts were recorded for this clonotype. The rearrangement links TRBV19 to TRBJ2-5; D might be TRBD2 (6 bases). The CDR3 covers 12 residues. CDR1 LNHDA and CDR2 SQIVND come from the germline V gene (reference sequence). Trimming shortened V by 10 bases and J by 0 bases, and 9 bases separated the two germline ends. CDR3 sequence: CATRDYQETQYF. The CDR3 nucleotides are TGTGCCACCCGGGACTACCAAGAGACCCAGTACTTC.

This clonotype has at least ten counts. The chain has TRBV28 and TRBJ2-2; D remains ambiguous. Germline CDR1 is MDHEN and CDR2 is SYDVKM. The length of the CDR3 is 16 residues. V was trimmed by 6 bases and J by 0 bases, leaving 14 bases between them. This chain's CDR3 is CASSTPVAANTGELFF. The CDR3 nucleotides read TGTGCCAGCAGCACCCCCGTAGCTGCGAACACCGGGGAGCTGTTTTTT.